These 16 T cell receptor beta chains came from one sample sequenced in a study of cytomegalovirus exposure and HLA in healthy donors. Libraries were prepared by immunoSEQ multiplex PCR; TCRdb keeps only in-frame clonotypes and omits some of them. The profile shows around 74,000 clones, approximately 80% of them singletons. Sequencing input: PBMCs. The receptors shown here come from a man aged 25-45 years in good health and CMV-seronegative.

The J gene is TRBJ1-2, the V gene TRBV7-2; D might be TRBD1 (5 bases). Germline CDR1 and CDR2: SGHTA and FQGNSA. Trimming removed 5 bases from V and 1 base from J, with 11 bases in between. The CDR3 consists of 14 residues. The CDR3 reads CASSPGVLNYGYTF. In nucleotides, the CDR3 is TGTGCCAGCAGCCCGGGGGTGCTTAACTATGGCTACACCTTC.

This rearrangement joins TRBV2 to TRBJ2-7; 10 bases align to TRBD2. Trimming took 9 bases from V and 0 from J; bases not matched to a gene: 14. Germline CDR1 and CDR2: SNHLY and FYNNEI. This CDR3 comprises 17 residues. As DNA, the CDR3 is TGTGCCAGTACTCGAGGTAGCGGGGGGCTTGGCTCCTACGAGCAGTACTTC. Translating it yields CASTRGSGGLGSYEQYF.

J is TRBJ2-2 and V is TRBV6-5; TRBD2 agrees at 8 bases. Per the germline V gene, CDR1 is MNHEY and CDR2 is SVGAGI. The ends lost 4 bases at V and 6 bases at J; junction bases unmatched: 10. The CDR3 is 16 residues long. CDR3 bases: TGTGCCAGCAGTTCCGGTTGGCTAGCGGGTTCCGGGGAGCTGTTTTTT. This sequence encodes CASSSGWLAGSGELFF.

V is TRBV2 and J is TRBJ1-2; the D gene is possibly TRBD1 (6 bases). The CDR3 loop spans 13 amino acids. Between the trimmed V and J ends, which lost 10 bases and 7 bases, there was a span of 19 bases. Germline V gives CDR1 SNHLY, CDR2 FYNNEI. The CDR3 protein is CATRGGALSGYTF. For the CDR3, the DNA is TGTGCCACCCGTGGGGGGGCCCTCTCTGGCTACACCTTC.

This clone was picked up a small number of times. This rearrangement joins TRBV27 to TRBJ1-3, with 9 nucleotides matching TRBD1. The CDR3 length is 16 residues. V shed 5 bases, J shed 2 bases, and the junction held 7 bases outside the gene matches. CDR1 and CDR2 (germline): MNHEY, SMNVEV (reference sequence). In DNA, the CDR3 is TGTGCCAGCAGTAGATCCCGGGACAGGGCTGGAAACACCATATATTTT. It encodes CASSRSRDRAGNTIYF.

This chain links TRBV4-1 with TRBJ1-5, with D perhaps matching TRBD1 (6 bases). The CDR3 sequence is 15 residues long. V was shortened by 4 bases and J by 3 bases, with 13 bases between the two germline ends. Germline V lookup: CDR1 MGHRA, CDR2 YSYEKL. The CDR3 protein is CASSPQGLVNQPQHF. The CDR3 DNA sequence: TGCGCCAGCAGCCCCCAGGGGCTCGTCAATCAGCCCCAGCATTTT.

The V call is TRBV9, the J call TRBJ2-1; 15 positions agree with TRBD2. CDR3 length equals 17 residues. Looked up from germline, CDR1 is SGDLS and CDR2 is YYNGEE. The V gene end was trimmed by 4 bases and the J gene end by 0 bases; junction bases not matched to a gene: 2. The CDR3 is CASSMGLAGGSYNEQFF. CDR3 sequence (DNA): TGTGCCAGCAGCATGGGACTAGCGGGAGGCTCCTACAATGAGCAGTTCTTC.

The chain has TRBV6-6 and TRBJ1-1; 10 bases line up with TRBD1. This CDR3 has 15 residues. With 4 bases clipped from V and 1 base from J, the junction kept 3 bases outside the gene matches. CDR1 MNHNY and CDR2 SVGAGI come from the germline V gene (reference sequence). This CDR3 reads CASSLWTGGNTEAFF. CDR3 nucleotides: TGTGCCAGCAGTTTATGGACAGGGGGGAACACTGAAGCTTTCTTT.

The J gene is TRBJ1-2, the V gene TRBV5-1, with 10 bases fitting TRBD1. Trimming cost V 4 bases and J 6 bases; bases outside gene matches: 9. This CDR3 has 15 amino acids. Looked up from germline, CDR1 is SGHRS and CDR2 is YFSETQ. CDR3 residues: CASSVNRDRGNGYTF. The CDR3 nucleotides are TGCGCCAGCAGCGTGAACCGGGACAGGGGTAATGGCTACACCTTC. Supplemented by reference TRBV5-1 and TRBJ1-2, the full variable domain reads KAGVTQTPRYLIKTRGQQVTLSCSPISGHRSVSWYQQTPGQGLQFLFEYFSETQRNKGNFPGRFSGRQFSNSRSEMNVSTLELGDSALYLCASSVNRDRGNGYTFGSGTRLTVV.

The V and J genes are TRBV7-9 and TRBJ2-3, with 10 bases matching TRBD2. With V trimmed by 5 bases and J by 2 bases, 10 bases remained unmatched. The CDR3 has 17 amino acids. Per germline, CDR1 SEHNR and CDR2 FQNEAQ (reference sequence). CDR3 sequence (DNA): TGTGCCAGCAGCCTAATAGGGACTAGCGAACCCACAGATACGCAGTATTTT. Encoded protein: CASSLIGTSEPTDTQYF.

The J gene is TRBJ2-3, the V gene TRBV10-2; no firm D call. V was shortened by 6 bases and J by 0 bases, with 4 bases between the two germline ends. The CDR3 totals 12 residues. Germline CDR1 reads WSHSY; CDR2 reads SAAADI. The CDR3 bases are TGCGCCAGCAGAACTAGCACAGATACGCAGTATTTT. It codes for CASRTSTDTQYF.

To note about this clone: One end of the junction fails to match germline, which may point to a read error. In nucleotides, the CDR3 is TGCGCCAGCAGCAAAGAAACCGAGGTCTTACTGTACAATGAGCAGTTCTTC. It encodes CASSKETEVLLYNEQFF. The chain employs TRBV4-3 and TRBJ2-1, with D unclear. The CDR3 totals 17 residues. Germline loops: CDR1 LGHNA, CDR2 YSLEER.

The chain has TRBV7-9 and TRBJ2-1; 8 bases are shared with TRBD2. The CDR3 length is 14 residues. CDR1 is SEHNR, CDR2 FQNEAQ, per germline (reference sequence). The junction had 11 bases not matched to a gene; V was cut back by 8 bases and J by 8 bases. The CDR3 coding sequence is TGTGCCAGCTTATTAGCGGGGTCAACGGATGAGCAGTTCTTC. Residues: CASLLAGSTDEQFF.

V gene TRBV7-2 combines with J gene TRBJ2-1; 10 bases line up with TRBD2. Trimming cost V 1 base and J 1 base; bases outside gene matches: 10. This CDR3 spans 19 amino acids. Germline V CDR1 and CDR2: SGHTA, FQGNSA. This CDR3 reads CASSLVRELAGESYNEQFF. The DNA of the CDR3 is TGTGCCAGCAGCTTAGTTCGTGAGCTAGCGGGAGAGTCCTACAATGAGCAGTTCTTC.

The J gene is TRBJ2-2, the V gene TRBV4-3; D unresolved. V gave up 4 bases and J gave up 0 bases, with 9 bases separating them. The CDR3 covers 15 residues. Germline CDR1 and CDR2: LGHNA and YSLEER. The CDR3 loop reads CASSPLLANTGELFF. The CDR3 coding sequence is TGCGCCAGCAGCCCCCTCCTAGCGAACACCGGGGAGCTGTTTTTT.

The chain uses TRBV9 and TRBJ2-2; TRBD1 matches at 7 bases. Trimming took 0 bases from V and 6 from J; bases not matched to a gene: 14. Germline V gene sequence: CDR1 SGDLS, CDR2 YYNGEE. The CDR3 contains 18 residues. CDR3: CASSVAWGRQGPPGELFF. The CDR3 bases are TGTGCCAGCAGCGTAGCTTGGGGGAGACAGGGTCCCCCCGGGGAGCTGTTTTTT.